This paragraph covers one T cell receptor (beta chain) sequence. Its target is unknown. This specimen belongs to a study of cytomegalovirus exposure and HLA in healthy donors. Study-wide context: The approximately 690 first-cohort repertoires and the approximately 110 validation repertoires shared the same platform, a later analysis reported. General observations from the study: Among the CMV-associated chains, three were confirmed in vitro as specific for CMV antigens.

The method was immunoSEQ multiplex PCR; TCRdb's version includes in-frame clones alone and lacks a portion of them. The data show about 190,000 clones, about 80% seen once. Germline CDR1 and CDR2: SGHTA and FQGTGA. The CDR3 covers 16 residues. The V end was cut by 0 bases, the J end by 0 bases, with 11 bases between. The sequencing sample was made of PBMCs. This receptor was identified in a man between 18 and 29 years old in good health and CMV-seropositive. This chain connects TRBV7-3 to TRBJ2-5; D remains unclear. CDR3 in amino acids: CASSLTGTVYQETQYF. CDR3 DNA sequence: TGTGCCAGCAGCTTAACCGGCACAGTGTACCAAGAGACCCAGTACTTC.